Listed below are T cell receptor beta chains from one sample, sequenced in a study of cytomegalovirus exposure and HLA in healthy donors. The method was immunoSEQ multiplex PCR; TCRdb's version includes in-frame clones alone and lacks a portion of them. The profile shows approximately 190,000 clones, approximately 82% of them singletons. What was sequenced was PBMCs. The receptor source for this set is a woman aged 25 to 45 in good health and CMV-seropositive. CDR3s include the opening cysteine and the closing phenylalanine or tryptophan. Each record gives: D gene, clone size, J gene, V gene, CDR3 protein, CDR3 DNA. The D gene is left open where the match is weak. Only part of the rows carry a size: once, few, many, or a class if the clone is expanded.

TRBD1	.	TRBJ1-2	TRBV4-1	CASSHPLGQGDGYTF	TGCGCCAGCAGCCACCCCTTGGGACAGGGGGATGGCTACACCTTC
.	.	TRBJ2-5	TRBV28	CASSLYGRQQETQYF	TGTGCCAGCAGTTTATACGGGAGACAGCAAGAGACCCAGTACTTC
.	.	TRBJ2-7	TRBV2	CASKRQGSSYEQYF	TGTGCCAGCAAAAGGCAAGGGAGCTCCTACGAGCAGTACTTC
.	.	TRBJ2-3	TRBV2	CASSERGAPDTQYF	TGTGCCAGCAGTGAACGGGGGGCGCCAGATACGCAGTATTTT
.	few	TRBJ2-1	TRBV5-5	CASSSGLRSYNEQFF	TGTGCCAGCAGCTCAGGCCTCCGCTCCTACAATGAGCAGTTCTTC
.	.	TRBJ2-1	TRBV5-6	CASSSGLEQFF	TGTGCCAGCAGCTCGGGACTTGAGCAGTTCTTC
TRBD1	.	TRBJ2-7	TRBV15	CATSRGQGAYEQYF	TGTGCCACCAGCAGGGGACAGGGGGCCTACGAGCAGTACTTC
.	.	TRBJ2-2	TRBV9	CASSVVDQGTGELFF	TGTGCCAGCAGCGTAGTAGACCAGGGCACCGGGGAGCTGTTTTTT
.	once	TRBJ2-7	TRBV29-1	CSVEGTGNDYEQYF	TGCAGCGTTGAAGGAACAGGGAATGACTACGAGCAGTACTTC
.	.	TRBJ1-1	TRBV14	CASSLSDSTEAFF	TGTGCCAGCAGCCTCAGCGACAGCACTGAAGCTTTCTTT